This T cell receptor (beta chain) was obtained from a study of response to subunit inactivated influenza vaccine (dated by TCRdb to the late 2010s). With respect to the entire study: To follow how T cells responded to a trivalent subunit inactivated influenza vaccine, the researchers relied on deep quantitative profiling of the T cell receptor repertoire.

The table lists this clonotype with a few counts. The antigen it binds to is not known. Base qualities are not recorded, but no much larger clone differs from it by a single base. The CDR3 starts with the cysteine, ends with the phenylalanine, and has 16 residues. Only CDR3 DNA remains: 48 bases, in frame from the first base. V is pruned by 0 bases and J by 5 bases, leaving 4 bases of the junction without a gene match. The CDR1 and CDR2 encoded by the germline V gene (reference sequence) are LNHNV and YYDKDF. Library method: RT-PCR. Sequencing relied on an Illumina HiSeq 2500. Through fastp at Q25 and MiXCR, TCRdb rebuilt clones from the public reads, retaining in-frame beta chains. Duplicate CDR3 protein sequences are folded into a single record with the most common DNA and genes. A total of more than 450,000 distinct CDR3 sequences appear in this sample, roughly 10% of them only once. 9.5% to 11% of the sample is in the top ten clones.

What the work shows at the level of the full study, not this receptor alone: The authors suggested that each seasonal influenza vaccination may recruit only a limited number of new T cells.

This sample was shared with a second study, whose subject was T cells expressing NK-cell markers. In that second paper, the authors write: TCR beta cDNA libraries were prepared using 5'RACE template switching, which introduced a universal primer site and unique molecular identifiers. In sorted CD3+CD56+NKG2C+, CD3+CD56+NKG2C- and CD3+CD56-NKG2C+ T-cell subsets from about 8 donors, TCR beta-chain repertoires were profiled. Seven of the eight sequenced donors were HCMV-seropositive and one was HCMV-seronegative. In several experiments an anti-gammadeltaTCR antibody was added to restrict sorting to alphabetaTCR-expressing T cells. In over five donors, the dominant CD3+CD56+NKG2C+ clonotypes were found to rank among the top 10 CD8+ clonotypes and to make up roughly 1.0-7.5% of CD8+ T cells. Those dominant clonotypes were again the most abundant among CD3+CD56-NKG2C+ cells in a few donors, at about 28.3-65%. Whether the expanded NKG2C-expressing T cell clones were specific for HCMV antigens was left unclear. All eight donors whose samples were sequenced were randomly selected healthy volunteers, three of them men and five women. A commercial ELISA kit detecting HCMV-specific IgG in serum was used to determine HCMV serostatus. Peripheral blood mononuclear cells were isolated from blood by Ficoll density gradient centrifugation. For about 6 donors, bulk peripheral blood T-cell repertoires were additionally sequenced from unsorted PBMC. Priming for cDNA synthesis came from the TCR beta constant segment, and two successive PCR amplification steps followed. The libraries were sequenced on Illumina HiSeq 2000/2500, MiSeq or NextSeq, producing 2 x 150 bp reads. Reads were demultiplexed and grouped by UMI with MIGEC, and clonotypes were assembled and quantified with MiTCR. Only TCR cDNA sequences supported by at least two reads were kept to exclude erroneous sequences. The tcR package was used for downstream repertoire analysis, and clonotypes were matched across fractions by CDR3 nucleotide sequence plus V segment. VDJmatch was used to annotate antigen specificity against VDJdb, with one amino acid substitution in CDR3 allowed.

This TCR came from a man aged 50 to 59 who received an inactivated influenza vaccine. Donor details come from another sample of the same person, matched by shared clones. The input for sequencing was PBMCs from blood, taken on the day of vaccination. The sequence is built from TRBV15 and TRBJ2-5; a stretch of 12 junction bases matches TRBD2. The encoded CDR3 is CATSRDPGLAGETQYF. The bases are TGTGCCACCAGCAGAGATCCGGGACTAGCGGGTGAGACCCAGTACTTC.